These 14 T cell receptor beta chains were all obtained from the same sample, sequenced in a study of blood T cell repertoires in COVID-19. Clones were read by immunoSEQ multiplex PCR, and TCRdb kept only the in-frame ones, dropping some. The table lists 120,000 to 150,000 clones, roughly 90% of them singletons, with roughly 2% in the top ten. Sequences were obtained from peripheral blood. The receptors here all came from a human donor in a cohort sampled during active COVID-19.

DNA of the CDR3: TGTGCCAGCAGTCCCTGGACAGAGAACACTGAAGCTTTCTTT. Amino acid sequence: CASSPWTENTEAFF. The chain joins TRBV6-5 to TRBJ1-1; maybe TRBD1 (6 bases). The CDR3 loop spans 14 amino acids. The V and J ends lost 5 bases and 1 base respectively, with 11 bases between them. Per the germline V gene, CDR1 is MNHEY and CDR2 is SVGAGI.

In DNA form, the CDR3 reads TGTGCCAGCTCACCACCTACGGACAGGGGCGGTGGCTACACCTTC. Protein product: CASSPPTDRGGGYTF. V is TRBV18 and J is TRBJ1-2; 9 bases agree with TRBD1. In germline, CDR1 is KGHSH, CDR2 LQKENI. This CDR3 has 15 amino acids. Germline trimming cut 0 bases from V and 7 bases from J; bases unmatched to any gene: 6.

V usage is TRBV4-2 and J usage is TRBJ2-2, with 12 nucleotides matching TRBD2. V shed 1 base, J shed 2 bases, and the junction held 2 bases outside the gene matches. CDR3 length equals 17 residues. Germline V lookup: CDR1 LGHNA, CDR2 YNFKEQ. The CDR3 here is CASSQASGGANTGELFF. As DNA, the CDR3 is TGTGCCAGCAGCCAAGCTAGCGGGGGGGCTAACACCGGGGAGCTGTTTTTT.

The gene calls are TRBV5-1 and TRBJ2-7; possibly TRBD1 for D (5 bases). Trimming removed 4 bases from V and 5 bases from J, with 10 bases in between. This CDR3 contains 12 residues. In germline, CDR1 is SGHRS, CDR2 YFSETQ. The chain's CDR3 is CASSPQGNEQYF. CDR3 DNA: TGCGCCAGCAGCCCCCAGGGAAACGAGCAGTACTTC. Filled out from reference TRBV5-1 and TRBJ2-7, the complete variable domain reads KAGVTQTPRYLIKTRGQQVTLSCSPISGHRSVSWYQQTPGQGLQFLFEYFSETQRNKGNFPGRFSGRQFSNSRSEMNVSTLELGDSALYLCASSPQGNEQYFGPGTRLTVT.

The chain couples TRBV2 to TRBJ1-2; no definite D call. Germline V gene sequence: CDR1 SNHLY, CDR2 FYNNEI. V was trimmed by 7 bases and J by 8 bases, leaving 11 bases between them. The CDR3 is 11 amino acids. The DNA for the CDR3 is TGTGCCAGCATGAGGTCTGGCGGCTACACCTTC. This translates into CASMRSGGYTF. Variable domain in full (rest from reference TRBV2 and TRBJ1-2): EPEVTQTPSHQVTQMGQEVILRCVPISNHLYFYWYRQILGQKVEFLVSFYNNEISEKSEIFDDQFSVERPDGSNFTLKIRSTKLEDSAMYFCASMRSGGYTFGSGTRLTVV.

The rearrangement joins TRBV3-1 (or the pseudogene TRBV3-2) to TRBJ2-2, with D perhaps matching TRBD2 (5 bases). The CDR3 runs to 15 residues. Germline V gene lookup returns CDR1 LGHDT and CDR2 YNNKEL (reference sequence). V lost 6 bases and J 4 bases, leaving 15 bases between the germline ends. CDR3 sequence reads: CASSRMGSFTGELFF. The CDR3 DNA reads TGTGCCAGCAGTCGAATGGGGAGTTTCACCGGGGAGCTGTTTTTT.

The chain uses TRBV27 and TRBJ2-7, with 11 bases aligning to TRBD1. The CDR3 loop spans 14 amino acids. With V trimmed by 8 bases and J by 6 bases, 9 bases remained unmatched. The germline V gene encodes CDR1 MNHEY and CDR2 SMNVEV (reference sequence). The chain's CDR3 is CASGLGQGAFEQYF. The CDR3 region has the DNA TGTGCCAGCGGACTCGGACAGGGGGCCTTCGAGCAGTACTTC.

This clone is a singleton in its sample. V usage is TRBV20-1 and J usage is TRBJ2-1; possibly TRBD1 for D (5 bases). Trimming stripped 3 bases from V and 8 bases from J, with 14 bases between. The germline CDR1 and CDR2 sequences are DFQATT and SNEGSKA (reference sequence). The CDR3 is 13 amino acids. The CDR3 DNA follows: TGCAGTGCTAGTATCGCTAGGGGCGATGAGCAGTTCTTC. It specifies CSASIARGDEQFF.

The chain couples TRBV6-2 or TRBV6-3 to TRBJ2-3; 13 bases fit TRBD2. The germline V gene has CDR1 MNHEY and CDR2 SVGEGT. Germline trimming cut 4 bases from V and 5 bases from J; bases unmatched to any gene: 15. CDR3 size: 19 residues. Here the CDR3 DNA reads TGTGCCAGCAGTTGGGCGACTAGCGGGGGGTCTATTGATAGAGATACGCAGTATTTT. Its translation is CASSWATSGGSIDRDTQYF.

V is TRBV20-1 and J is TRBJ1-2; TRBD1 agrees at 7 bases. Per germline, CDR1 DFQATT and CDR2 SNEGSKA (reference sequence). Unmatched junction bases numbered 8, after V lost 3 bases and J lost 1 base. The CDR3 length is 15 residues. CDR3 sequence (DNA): TGCAGTGCTAGTCAACAGGGGCCCTTTAACTATGGCTACACCTTC. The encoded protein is CSASQQGPFNYGYTF.

The CDR3 region is CASSTRTGRAGANVLTF. The CDR3 DNA reads as TGCGCCAGCAGCACCCGGACAGGGCGCGCTGGGGCCAACGTCCTGACTTTC. V is TRBV5-1 and J is TRBJ2-6, with 8 nucleotides matching TRBD1. Per germline, CDR1 SGHRS and CDR2 YFSETQ. The J segment lost 2 bases and the V segment lost 4 bases, leaving 8 bases of the junction unmatched. This CDR3 is 17 amino acids long. Together with reference TRBV5-1 and TRBJ2-6, the CDR3 gives the full variable domain: KAGVTQTPRYLIKTRGQQVTLSCSPISGHRSVSWYQQTPGQGLQFLFEYFSETQRNKGNFPGRFSGRQFSNSRSEMNVSTLELGDSALYLCASSTRTGRAGANVLTFGAGSRLTVL.

The DNA of the CDR3 is TGTGCCAGCTCACCACCGGTAGGGGGCAGGCGAGAGACCCAGTACTTC. It codes for CASSPPVGGRRETQYF. The chain links TRBV18 to TRBJ2-5; 7 nucleotides line up with TRBD1. CDR3 length: 16 amino acids. V was clipped by 0 bases and J by 4 bases; unmatched bases: 8. CDR1 and CDR2 from the germline V gene are KGHSH and LQKENI.

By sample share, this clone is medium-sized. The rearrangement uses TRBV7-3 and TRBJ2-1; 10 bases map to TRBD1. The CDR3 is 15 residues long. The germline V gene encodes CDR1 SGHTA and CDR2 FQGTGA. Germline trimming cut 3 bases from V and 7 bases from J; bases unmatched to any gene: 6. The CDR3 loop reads CASSFGQGDLNEQFF. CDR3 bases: TGTGCCAGCAGCTTCGGACAGGGGGACCTTAATGAGCAGTTCTTC.

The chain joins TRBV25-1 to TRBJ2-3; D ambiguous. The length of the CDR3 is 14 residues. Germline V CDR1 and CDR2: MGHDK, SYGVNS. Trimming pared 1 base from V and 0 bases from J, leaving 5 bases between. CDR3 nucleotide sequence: TGTGCCAGCAGTGAATTAGCTAGCACAGATACGCAGTATTTT. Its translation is CASSELASTDTQYF.